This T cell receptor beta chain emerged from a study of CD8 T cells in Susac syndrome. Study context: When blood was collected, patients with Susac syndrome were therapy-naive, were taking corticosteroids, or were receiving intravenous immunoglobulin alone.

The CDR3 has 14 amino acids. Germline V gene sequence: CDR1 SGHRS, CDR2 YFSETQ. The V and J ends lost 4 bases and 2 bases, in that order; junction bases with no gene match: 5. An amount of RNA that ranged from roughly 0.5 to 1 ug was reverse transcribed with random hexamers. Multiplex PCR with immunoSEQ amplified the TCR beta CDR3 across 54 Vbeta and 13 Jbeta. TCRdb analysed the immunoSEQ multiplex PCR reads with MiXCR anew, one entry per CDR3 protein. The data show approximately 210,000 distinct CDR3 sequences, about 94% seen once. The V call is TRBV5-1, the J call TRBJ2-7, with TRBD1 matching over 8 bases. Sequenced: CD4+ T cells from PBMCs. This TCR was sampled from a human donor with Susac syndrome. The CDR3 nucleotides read TGCGCCAGCAGCGGGACAGGCAACACCTACGAGCAGTACTTC. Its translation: CASSGTGNTYEQYF.